This paragraph reports one T cell receptor (beta chain). The data are from a study of siplizumab effects on memory and regulatory T cells. Sequencing used immunoSEQ multiplex PCR; TCRdb keeps in-frame clones, though not all of them. The sample lists 70,000 or so clones, about 87% occurring once. This clonotype was sampled from a human donor in good health. Sequencing used Tregs sorted from blood.

This CDR3 is CASTRSPRQGSHYGYTF. Here the CDR3 DNA reads TGCGCCAGCACCCGAAGTCCAAGACAGGGGTCCCACTATGGCTACACCTTC. V gene TRBV4-1 combines with J gene TRBJ1-2; 8 nucleotides agree with TRBD1. This CDR3 spans 17 amino acids. Germline V lookup: CDR1 MGHRA, CDR2 YSYEKL. After removal of 7 bases from V and 3 bases from J, the junction contained 16 bases not matched to a gene.